The present entry profiles one T cell receptor beta chain with its context. The sample belongs to a study of blood T cell repertoires in COVID-19. Background on the study: Acute-phase and convalescent COVID-19 samples originated in the United States, Italy and Spain. The analysed material was cDNA or gDNA that came from T cells, B-cell-depleted T cells, or PBMCs.

Seattle patient enrollment occurred during active infection, with longitudinal follow-up thereafter. Authors' analysis steps: How many nucleated cells were present was estimated from reference gene primer amplification. Assay used: immunoSEQ multiplex PCR; TCRdb lists only in-frame clones, some missing. V and J calls plus clone size are reproduced from that table; the DNA served to infer D and trimming. The data contain over 450,000 clones, 80% to 90% of them singletons. CDR3 size: 15 residues. Looked up from germline, CDR1 is SGDLS and CDR2 is YYNGEE. The V and J ends lost 3 bases and 5 bases respectively, with 15 bases between them.

Sequenced input: peripheral blood. The V gene is TRBV9, the J gene TRBJ2-1; TRBD2 is a possible D gene (7 bases). The clonotype comes from a man aged 18 to 30 with COVID-19, enrolled during active disease. This CDR3 reads CASSGYWGGHNEQFF. The DNA of the CDR3 is TGTGCCAGCAGCGGATATTGGGGGGGGCACAATGAGCAGTTCTTC.